This T cell receptor (beta chain) was documented in a study of T-cell reconstitution after alpha-beta-depleted transplantation in children. CDR3 length: 14 residues. J was trimmed by 4 bases and V by 2 bases; bases with no gene match: 2. Per the germline V gene, CDR1 is MNHEY and CDR2 is SVGAGI. For TCRbeta, the library was prepared with unique molecular identifiers. TCRdb fed the PCR reads into MiXCR, producing one record per CDR3 protein. Of about 900,000 distinct CDR3 sequences in the sample, about 29% were seen once. The chain is built from TRBV6-5 and TRBJ1-2; 9 bases map to TRBD1. The sample here was PBMCs, mostly from graft donor cells, taken 360 days after TCRalphabeta/CD19-depleted stem cell transplant. This sequence originates from a boy under two years old who had a stem cell transplant for SCID, so the T cells may come from the graft donor. CDR3 residues: CASSYGTGFYGYTF. The CDR3 DNA reads TGTGCCAGCAGTTACGGGACAGGGTTCTATGGCTACACCTTC.